Reported below is one T cell receptor (beta chain). The sample is drawn from a study of control samples from healthy donors and cancer patients. The table came from immunoSEQ multiplex PCR; TCRdb's copy has only in-frame clones and leaves some out. The data show more than 85,000 clones, with 90% seen just once and under 4.5% held by the top ten. Germline CDR1 is LNHDA and CDR2 is SQIVND (reference sequence). The V segment lost 3 bases and the J segment 9 bases; nucleotides outside the gene matches: 8. This CDR3 is 15 amino acids long. The source material was blood. This clonotype originated in a human donor in good health. The donor label of this sample is uncertain. The V gene is TRBV19, the J gene TRBJ1-6, with 7 bases identical to TRBD1. The CDR3 loop reads CASSITGTDPSPLHF. CDR3 coding DNA: TGTGCCAGTAGTATTACCGGGACAGATCCTTCACCCCTCCACTTT. Looking up the rest from reference TRBV19 and TRBJ1-6 gives the full variable domain: DGGITQSPKYLFRKEGQNVTLSCEQNLNHDAMYWYRQDPGQGLRLIYYSQIVNDFQKGDIAEGYSVSREKKESFPLTVTSAQKNPTAFYLCASSITGTDPSPLHFGNGTRLTVT.